In its sample, the clone carrying this T cell receptor beta chain was seen once. What it recognizes is unknown. V shed 6 bases and J 7 bases; nucleotides not matched to a gene: 8. Germline assignment: CDR1 SQVTM and CDR2 ANQGSEA. The CDR3 extends over 14 amino acids. RNA transcripts served as the template for amplifying TCR beta CDR3 regions. The HTBI primer set was used in a first-round RT-PCR of the TCR CDR3. TCRdb passed the multiplex PCR reads through MiXCR, listing each CDR3 protein once. The sample includes about 560,000 distinct CDR3 sequences, around 17% seen only once; the top ten take under 20%. The record originates from a study of T cells in Graves' hyperthyroidism and ophthalmopathy. Study results and caveats: Prediction of ophthalmopathy progression came a median roughly 7.1 months pre-onset.

The TCR was taken from a woman younger than 30 with Graves' hyperthyroidism. Sequenced: blood. The chain recombines TRBV29-1 with TRBJ2-2; 10 bases are a match to TRBD2. Here the CDR3 DNA reads TGCAGCGTCAACCCTAGCGGGAGAGGCGGGGAGCTGTTTTTT. Protein sequence: CSVNPSGRGGELFF.